This is a list of T cell receptor beta chains from one sample in a study of shared clonotypes between healthy human individuals. TCRdb's table, derived via immunoSEQ multiplex PCR, lists solely in-frame clones and lacks some. The sample holds about 1.5 million clones, 95% to 97% seen once. What was sequenced was naive CD4+ T cells sorted from blood. These receptors originate from a man in his thirties or forties in good health. Both conserved end residues are part of each CDR3. The order of the fields is D gene, J gene, V gene, clone size, CDR3 length, CDR3 protein, CDR3 DNA. A D gene is named only where the DNA matches it firmly. Not all rows give a size; the values are once, few, many and, for expanded clones, a class.

TRBD2,TRBJ2-5,TRBV9,-,16,CASSVGISGSGETQYF,TGTGCCAGCAGCGTAGGAATTAGCGGGAGCGGGGAGACCCAGTACTTC
-,TRBJ2-1,TRBV2,-,14,CASSDPGAYNEQFF,TGTGCCAGCAGTGATCCCGGTGCCTACAATGAGCAGTTCTTC
TRBD1,TRBJ2-3,TRBV5-4,-,16,CASRKGQASYTDTQYF,TGTGCCAGCAGAAAAGGACAGGCCTCTTACACAGATACGCAGTATTTT
TRBD2,TRBJ2-2,TRBV7-9,-,17,CASSPPGLASNTGELFF,TGTGCCAGCAGCCCTCCGGGACTAGCATCGAACACCGGGGAGCTGTTTTTT
TRBD2,TRBJ2-1,TRBV12-5,-,14,CASGNTGTSGEQFF,TGTGCTAGTGGTAATACCGGGACTAGTGGTGAGCAGTTCTTC
TRBD2,TRBJ2-7,TRBV7-9,once,15,CASSLIRDYSYEQYF,TGTGCCAGCAGCTTAATTAGGGACTACTCCTACGAGCAGTACTTC
-,TRBJ2-7,TRBV18,-,15,CASSPPGTSYYEQYF,TGTGCCAGCTCACCACCAGGGACCTCATACTACGAGCAGTACTTC
-,TRBJ1-1,TRBV18,-,15,CASSPPRGGTLEAFF,TGTGCCAGCTCACCACCCAGGGGAGGCACGTTAGAAGCTTTCTTT
-,TRBJ1-1,TRBV7-6,-,13,CASSLGLSTEAFF,TGTGCCAGCAGCTTAGGTTTAAGCACTGAAGCTTTCTTT
-,TRBJ2-3,TRBV28,-,15,CATTPHFSGTDTQYF,TGTGCCACTACCCCCCACTTTTCTGGCACAGATACGCAGTATTTT
-,TRBJ1-5,TRBV19,-,15,CASSASDRGGQPQHF,TGTGCCAGTAGTGCCTCAGACCGGGGAGGCCAGCCCCAGCATTTT
TRBD1,TRBJ1-4,TRBV7-9,-,14,CASSLRQGVEKLFF,TGTGCCAGCAGCTTAAGACAGGGTGTCGAAAAACTGTTTTTT
TRBD1,TRBJ1-5,TRBV6-1,-,15,CASSARTGYNQPQHF,TGTGCCAGCAGTGCCAGGACAGGGTACAATCAGCCCCAGCATTTT
-,TRBJ1-5,TRBV7-9,once,16,CASSLVLGPSNQPQHF,TGTGCCAGCAGCTTAGTGTTGGGCCCGAGCAATCAGCCCCAGCATTTT
-,TRBJ2-1,TRBV10-3,-,12,CAIARGKNEQFF,TGTGCCATCGCGCGGGGAAAAAATGAGCAGTTCTTC
TRBD2,TRBJ2-5,TRBV7-6,once,14,CASSRLASRETQYF,TGTGCCAGCAGCCGACTAGCCTCAAGGGAGACCCAGTACTTC
TRBD1,TRBJ2-7,TRBV7-8,-,16,CASSLVGGQGVREQYF,TGTGCCAGCAGCTTAGTAGGGGGACAGGGGGTGCGCGAGCAGTACTTC
-,TRBJ2-1,TRBV5-1,-,14,CASSLEGGYNEQFF,TGCGCCAGCAGCTTAGAAGGGGGATACAATGAGCAGTTCTTC
TRBD1,TRBJ2-5,TRBV5-1,-,15,CASTTAGTGQETQYF,TGCGCCAGCACTACGGCGGGGACAGGCCAAGAGACCCAGTACTTC
-,TRBJ2-7,TRBV6-1,-,14,CASTPTGQLYEQYF,TGTGCCAGCACCCCGACGGGCCAGCTCTACGAGCAGTACTTC
-,TRBJ2-5,TRBV2,-,13,CASSELAQETQYF,TGTGCCAGCAGTGAACTAGCTCAAGAGACCCAGTACTTC
-,TRBJ2-2,TRBV6-1,-,15,CASQRALPNTGELFF,TGTGCCAGCCAGAGGGCACTCCCGAACACCGGGGAGCTGTTTTTT
-,TRBJ2-1,TRBV7-3,-,14,CASSPGGTYNEQFF,TGTGCCAGCAGCCCGGGCGGGACTTACAATGAGCAGTTCTTC
TRBD1,TRBJ2-7,TRBV5-6,-,15,CASSWYGQGNYEQYF,TGTGCCAGCAGCTGGTATGGACAGGGAAACTACGAGCAGTACTTC
-,TRBJ2-7,TRBV7-9,-,13,CASSSHTGYEQYF,TGTGCCAGCAGCTCTCACACGGGGTACGAGCAGTACTTC
TRBD2,TRBJ2-7,TRBV27,-,17,CASSLGWAGVDLGEQYF,TGTGCCAGCAGTTTGGGTTGGGCGGGAGTTGATTTAGGCGAGCAGTACTTC
-,TRBJ2-1,TRBV30,-,12,CAWSRLYNEQFF,TGTGCCTGGTCCAGACTCTACAATGAGCAGTTCTTC
-,TRBJ2-2,TRBV27,-,13,CASTLRGTGELFF,TGTGCCAGCACCCTTAGAGGAACCGGGGAGCTGTTTTTT
TRBD1,TRBJ2-7,TRBV13,-,16,CASSSTDRGPHYEQYF,TGTGCCAGCAGCTCCACCGACAGGGGCCCCCACTACGAGCAGTACTTC
-,TRBJ1-2,TRBV19,-,15,CASSPTFDMRDGYTF,TGTGCCAGTAGTCCAACGTTCGACATGAGGGATGGCTACACCTTC
-,TRBJ1-1,TRBV5-1,-,14,CASSFGQINTEAFF,TGCGCCAGCAGCTTCGGACAGATAAACACTGAAGCTTTCTTT
-,TRBJ2-7,TRBV9,-,13,CASSVSIGYEQYF,TGTGCCAGCAGCGTTTCCATCGGCTACGAGCAGTACTTC
-,TRBJ2-5,TRBV12-2,-,16,CASRFSRGTRLETQYF,TGTGCAAGTCGCTTTTCGCGGGGAACTAGATTGGAGACCCAGTACTTC
-,TRBJ2-3,TRBV7-2,-,15,CASSSKRSRAETQYF,TGTGCCAGCAGCTCCAAAAGGTCCAGGGCTGAAACGCAGTATTTT
TRBD1,TRBJ2-1,TRBV5-1,-,18,CASSPLGQGLSSYNEQFF,TGCGCCAGCAGCCCCCTCGGACAGGGCTTAAGCTCCTACAATGAGCAGTTCTTC